The 31 T cell receptor beta chains listed next were all sequenced from one sample in a study of T-cell reconstitution after alpha-beta-depleted transplantation in children. Unique molecular identifiers tagged the TCRbeta library. Each CDR3 protein is one row after TCRdb ran MiXCR on the PCR reads. There are around 680,000 distinct CDR3 sequences in the sample; around 16% occur only once, and over 0.95% lies in the top ten. Specimen: PBMCs from the stem cell graft donor, collected from the stem cell graft. These receptors all come from a human donor who donated a stem cell graft to a child with acute myeloid leukemia.

In this sample, this clonotype turned up many times. The chain uses TRBV10-3 and TRBJ2-3; TRBD2 agrees at 7 bases. Germline V lookup: CDR1 ENHRY, CDR2 SYGVKD. V shed 10 bases, J shed 0 bases, and the junction held 7 bases outside the gene matches. The CDR3 is 14 residues long. CDR3 in DNA: TGTGCCACCTGGGGGGGGACCAGCACAGATACGCAGTATTTT. Translating it yields CATWGGTSTDTQYF.

The V call is TRBV9, the J call TRBJ2-5, with 7 bases that match TRBD1. The ends lost 3 bases at V and 4 bases at J; junction bases unmatched: 6. CDR1 SGDLS and CDR2 YYNGEE come from the germline V gene. The CDR3 has 14 residues. The CDR3 DNA is TGTGCCAGCAGCGCGCAGACAGGGCTAGAGACCCAGTACTTC. Amino acids: CASSAQTGLETQYF.

In this sample, this clonotype turned up a few times. The chain couples TRBV7-6 to TRBJ2-4; D perhaps matches TRBD1 (6 bases). The CDR3 length is 15 residues. Germline-derived CDR1 and CDR2 are SGHVS and FNYEAQ. V was cut by 2 bases and J by 7 bases, with 15 bases left in between. This CDR3 reads CASSLYTGIGNIQYF. The CDR3 bases are TGTGCCAGCAGCTTATATACAGGGATAGGGAACATTCAGTACTTC. The variable domain in full, with the rest retrieved from reference TRBV7-6 and TRBJ2-4, is GAGVSQSPRYKVTKRGQDVALRCDPISGHVSLYWYRQALGQGPEFLTYFNYEAQQDKSGLPNDRFSAERPEGSISTLTIQRTEQRDSAMYRCASSLYTGIGNIQYFGAGTRLSVL.

This clonotype occurred many times. V gene TRBV6-2 or TRBV6-3 combines with J gene TRBJ2-7; the D is unclear. V lost 7 bases to trimming and J lost 0 bases, with 7 bases between them. Looked up from germline, CDR1 is MNHEY and CDR2 is SVGEGT. The CDR3 has 12 residues. In DNA form, the CDR3 reads TGTGCCAGCATTGCCGCCTCCTACGAGCAGTACTTC. Translated, it gives CASIAASYEQYF.

This clonotype was detected many times. The J gene is TRBJ2-5, the V gene TRBV29-1, with 7 bases fitting TRBD2. The junction had 7 bases not matched to a gene; V was cut back by 8 bases and J by 4 bases. There are 12 residues in the CDR3. CDR1 is SQVTM, CDR2 ANQGSEA, per germline. The CDR3 coding sequence is TGCAGCTCCGGGGGAGGGAGAGAGACCCAGTACTTC. Encoded protein: CSSGGGRETQYF.

V is TRBV18 and J is TRBJ1-5, with a weak D call TRBD1 (6 bases). The CDR3 is 16 residues long. The germline gives CDR1 KGHSH, CDR2 LQKENI. The germline V and J ends were trimmed by 3 bases and 7 bases, with 19 bases remaining between them. In DNA, the CDR3 is TGTGCCAGCTCACCGGAAGGTCGGGGGCGCGGGCAGCCCCAGCATTTT. This codes for CASSPEGRGRGQPQHF.

This clonotype was observed a few times. The chain recombines TRBV5-1 with TRBJ1-1; TRBD1 is a possible D gene (6 bases). CDR1 SGHRS and CDR2 YFSETQ come from the germline V gene. The CDR3 is made up of 13 amino acids. Between the trimmed V and J ends, which lost 0 bases and 9 bases, there was a span of 12 bases. The DNA for the CDR3 is TGCGCCAGCAGCTTGGCAGGGGAGGGAAAAGCTTTCTTT. It is translated as CASSLAGEGKAFF.

This clonotype was seen repeatedly, ten times or more. This chain joins TRBV20-1 and TRBJ2-1, with 7 bases that match TRBD1. CDR1 is DFQATT and CDR2 is SNEGSKA in the germline V gene (reference sequence). The junction had 11 bases not matched to a gene; V was cut back by 1 base and J by 5 bases. The CDR3 spans 16 residues. The CDR3 nucleotides are TGCAGTGCTAGAGGGGATCGCAGGGGGAGAGACAATGAGCAGTTCTTC. It translates to CSARGDRRGRDNEQFF.

This clonotype came up many times. V and J are TRBV11-1 and TRBJ2-7; D may be TRBD1 or TRBD2 (5 bases each). The germline V gene encodes CDR1 SGHAT and CDR2 FQDESV (reference sequence). Trimming left V 0 bases short and J 7 bases short, with 16 bases between. The CDR3 totals 15 residues. CDR3 residues: CASSLATGTLSEQYF. DNA of the CDR3: TGTGCCAGCAGCTTAGCTACCGGGACGCTATCAGAGCAGTACTTC.

The J gene is TRBJ1-1, the V gene TRBV4-2; D perhaps matches TRBD1 (6 bases). V lost 5 bases, J lost 7 bases, and 17 bases lay in between. The CDR3 has 14 residues. Per germline, CDR1 LGHNA and CDR2 YNFKEQ. CDR3 DNA sequence: TGTGCCAGCAGCGAAGCGTCAGGGGCTAGTGAAGCTTTCTTT. Its protein product is CASSEASGASEAFF.

This clonotype appeared many times. J is TRBJ2-1 and V is TRBV6-1, with D possibly called TRBD1 or TRBD2 (7 bases each). Germline V gene sequence: CDR1 MNHNS, CDR2 SASEGT. Trimming took 3 bases from V and 3 from J, leaving 15 bases between them. The CDR3 has 16 residues. Here the CDR3 DNA reads TGTGCCAGCAGTGAGGGGGAGGGACAGCACTACAATGAGCAGTTCTTC. Protein sequence: CASSEGEGQHYNEQFF.

This clonotype was observed many times. V gene TRBV20-1 combines with J gene TRBJ2-1, with D unresolved. V was trimmed by 3 bases and J by 10 bases, leaving 10 bases between them. The CDR3 runs 11 residues. Germline V gene sequence: CDR1 DFQATT, CDR2 SNEGSKA (reference sequence). The CDR3 nucleotides are TGCAGTGCTAGCCCGGCCATGGAGCAGTTCTTC. The encoded protein is CSASPAMEQFF.

The sample holds many counts of this clonotype. The chain recombines TRBV29-1 with TRBJ2-1; 9 bases agree with TRBD2. The germline V gene encodes CDR1 SQVTM and CDR2 ANQGSEA. There are 13 residues in the CDR3. The V segment lost 2 bases and the J segment 5 bases; nucleotides outside the gene matches: 1. As DNA, the CDR3 is TGCAGCGTTGAACCTAGCGGGGACAATGAGCAGTTCTTC. Amino acids: CSVEPSGDNEQFF.

The table lists this clonotype with a few counts. The chain employs TRBV9 and TRBJ2-6; D ambiguous. Germline CDR1 SGDLS, CDR2 YYNGEE. V lost 5 bases, J lost 1 base, and 7 bases lay in between. The CDR3 is 14 amino acids. The CDR3 here is CASRLGSGANVLTF. CDR3 sequence (DNA): TGTGCCAGCAGGTTAGGGTCTGGGGCCAACGTCCTGACTTTC.

V is TRBV7-6 and J is TRBJ1-5, with D maybe TRBD1 (5 bases). The V end lost 3 bases, the J end lost 3 bases, and 15 bases lay between the germline ends. The CDR3 is made up of 16 amino acids. Germline CDR1 SGHVS, CDR2 FNYEAQ. CDR3 residues: CASSFSAGALNQPQHF. In DNA, the CDR3 is TGTGCCAGCAGCTTTAGCGCCGGGGCCCTCAATCAGCCCCAGCATTTT.

This clonotype occurred a few times. The rearrangement joins TRBV4-3 to TRBJ2-5, with a possible D match to TRBD2 (5 bases). This CDR3 has 17 residues. Germline CDR1 is LGHNA and CDR2 is YSLEER. Between the trimmed V and J ends, which lost 3 bases and 2 bases, there was a span of 19 bases. The CDR3 reads CASSQVGRPSKQETQYF. CDR3 sequence (DNA): TGCGCCAGCAGCCAGGTTGGCAGGCCTAGCAAGCAAGAGACCCAGTACTTC.

This clonotype was seen ten or more times. The gene calls are TRBV20-1 and TRBJ2-3; 10 bases map to TRBD1. V gave up 6 bases and J gave up 1 base; unmatched junction bases: 4. The CDR3 has 14 amino acids. CDR1 is DFQATT and CDR2 is SNEGSKA in the germline V gene (reference sequence). CDR3 residues: CSARDRGRTDTQYF. CDR3 bases: TGCAGTGCGCGGGACAGGGGACGCACAGATACGCAGTATTTT.

V gene TRBV5-3 combines with J gene TRBJ2-7; either TRBD1 or TRBD2 may fit D (5 bases each). TRBV5-3 is an ORF, with its function uncertain. The CDR3 is 13 residues long. V was cut by 9 bases and J by 0 bases, with 13 bases left in between. CDR3 sequence: CAMSLGVSYEQYF. CDR3 DNA sequence: TGTGCCATGAGCCTGGGGGTCTCCTACGAGCAGTACTTC.

A few counts support this clonotype. Because it lacks the conserved phenylalanine or tryptophan at the end, this CDR3 is likely a read error. This sequence joins TRBV29-1 and TRBJ2-1, with a weak D call TRBD2 (5 bases). In germline, CDR1 is SQVTM, CDR2 ANQGSEA. The CDR3 runs 12 residues. V lost 4 bases to trimming and J lost 2 bases, with 6 bases between them. The CDR3 reads CSVGGPYNEQFS. The CDR3 nucleotides read TGCAGCGTTGGAGGGCCCTACAATGAGCAGTTCTCC.

This clonotype was seen repeatedly, ten times or more. The chain is built from TRBV20-1 and TRBJ1-1; no clear D gene. The CDR3 loop spans 14 amino acids. The germline V gene has CDR1 DFQATT and CDR2 SNEGSKA (reference sequence). V was pared by 3 bases and J by 3 bases, with 14 bases between. The CDR3 DNA is TGCAGTGCTAGCAACCCCACGTGGGACACTGAAGCTTTCTTT. This encodes CSASNPTWDTEAFF.

This clonotype has at least ten counts. The V call is TRBV12-3 or TRBV12-4, the J call TRBJ1-1; D remains unclear. This CDR3 contains 17 residues. The V and J ends lost 3 bases and 1 base respectively, with 18 bases between them. The CDR3 spells CASSLNPGWPGNTEAFF. As DNA, the CDR3 is TGTGCCAGCAGTTTGAATCCAGGCTGGCCGGGGAACACTGAAGCTTTCTTT.

This clonotype was observed many times. This rearrangement joins TRBV15 to TRBJ1-6; D call uncertain. V shed 11 bases and J shed 0 bases, with 8 bases lying between them. Germline V gives CDR1 LNHNV, CDR2 YYDKDF (reference sequence). This CDR3 is 13 amino acids long. In DNA, the CDR3 is TGTGCCGGAAGGTTCTCCTATAATTCACCCCTCCACTTT. Translation: CAGRFSYNSPLHF.

This clonotype was seen more than once but under ten times. The V gene is TRBV9, the J gene TRBJ2-7, with D possibly matching TRBD1 (6 bases). V lost 3 bases, J lost 6 bases, and 19 bases lay in between. Germline V gene lookup returns CDR1 SGDLS and CDR2 YYNGEE. This CDR3 region has 15 residues. The CDR3 coding sequence is TGTGCCAGCAGCGCAACCGTGGGGGCGCGAACCGAGCAGTACTTC. Amino acids: CASSATVGARTEQYF.

This clonotype has ten or more counts. The chain has TRBV29-1 and TRBJ1-4, with TRBD1 as a possible D gene (5 bases). Trimming shortened V by 5 bases and J by 7 bases, and 14 bases separated the two germline ends. The germline V gene has CDR1 SQVTM and CDR2 ANQGSEA. CDR3 length equals 13 residues. The CDR3 sequence: CSVTRGGGEKLFF. The CDR3 region has the DNA TGCAGCGTTACGAGGGGAGGCGGTGAAAAACTGTTTTTT.

Ten or more counts support this clonotype. The J gene is TRBJ1-4, the V gene TRBV20-1; D is unresolved. V lost 0 bases and J 1 base, leaving 12 bases between the germline ends. The CDR3 runs to 16 residues. In germline, CDR1 is DFQATT, CDR2 SNEGSKA (reference sequence). The CDR3 nucleotides read TGCAGTGCTAGAGATGGTCTAGGACTAACTAATGAAAAACTGTTTTTT. Amino acids: CSARDGLGLTNEKLFF.

Many counts were recorded for this clonotype. The chain links TRBV6-1 to TRBJ1-2; D uncertain. V shed 2 bases and J shed 4 bases, with 8 bases lying between them. This CDR3 has 13 amino acids. The germline CDR1 and CDR2 sequences are MNHNS and SASEGT. CDR3 DNA sequence: TGTGCCAGCAGTGAAAAACAGAGCTATGGCTACACCTTC. It translates to CASSEKQSYGYTF.

A remark on this clonotype: This may arise from a read error, as a much more abundant clone is one base away. The chain carries TRBV20-1 and TRBJ2-1; 10 bases are a match to TRBD2. The trim removed 5 bases at V and 10 bases at J, leaving 11 bases unmatched. Germline CDR1 DFQATT, CDR2 SNEGSKA (reference sequence). The CDR3 has 14 amino acids. The CDR3 nucleotides read TGCAGTGCTGCCCGTAGCGGGGGGCGTGAAGAGCAGTTCTTC. The encoded protein is CSAARSGGREEQFF.

This clonotype was found many times. The chain uses TRBV12-3 or TRBV12-4 and TRBJ2-5; no clear D. The CDR3 covers 14 residues. Trimming took off 1 base at V and 0 bases at J, with 6 bases between the two ends. CDR3: CASSLVPDQETQYF. CDR3 in DNA: TGTGCCAGCAGTTTAGTGCCAGACCAAGAGACCCAGTACTTC.

This clonotype was found many times. V usage is TRBV20-1 and J usage is TRBJ2-1; D possibly corresponds to TRBD1 (6 bases). V dropped 4 bases and J dropped 1 base, with 8 bases sitting between them. Per germline, CDR1 DFQATT and CDR2 SNEGSKA (reference sequence). This CDR3 has 13 amino acids. The CDR3 spells CSAIRGSYNEQFF. The DNA for the CDR3 is TGCAGTGCTATCAGGGGTTCCTACAATGAGCAGTTCTTC.

The chain uses TRBV7-6 and TRBJ1-4; D gene uncertain. Trimming took off 6 bases at V and 1 base at J, with 12 bases between the two ends. This CDR3 has 15 residues. The germline CDR1 and CDR2 sequences are SGHVS and FNYEAQ. Written as DNA, the CDR3 is TGTGCCAGCAGGCAAAGGGCTGGAACTAATGAAAAACTGTTTTTT. Translating gives CASRQRAGTNEKLFF.

The chain is built from TRBV12-3 or TRBV12-4 and TRBJ2-1; the match to TRBD1 covers 8 bases. The CDR3 consists of 15 residues. V lost 4 bases and J lost 7; bases outside the gene matches: 9. The DNA for the CDR3 is TGTGCCAGCAGTTGGACAGGGCGCTCGCGGAATGAGCAGTTCTTC. This sequence encodes CASSWTGRSRNEQFF.